This TCR beta chain originates from a study of T cells in Graves' hyperthyroidism and ophthalmopathy. Amplification of TCR beta CDR3 regions was performed using RNA transcripts as template. First-round RT-PCR of the TCR CDR3 relied on the HTBI primer set. MiXCR, applied by TCRdb to the multiplex PCR reads, yields one record per CDR3 protein. The sample lists 490,000 or so distinct CDR3 sequences, 40% to 50% occurring once. Any patient presenting with uncontrolled infection, other autoimmune disease, pregnancy or lactation was left out. Trimming shortened V by 5 bases and J by 4 bases, and 6 bases separated the two germline ends. The CDR3 has 12 amino acids. There are many counts of this clonotype.

Material for sequencing was peripheral blood or thyroid tissue (not recorded which). This receptor was taken from an adult woman with Graves' disease, either hyperthyroidism or ophthalmopathy (not recorded which). V and J are TRBV12-3 or TRBV12-4 and TRBJ1-5, with D uncertain. In nucleotides, the CDR3 is TGTGCCAGCAGTCCCCAAAATCAGCCCCAGCATTTT. This codes for CASSPQNQPQHF.